The rows below give T cell receptor beta chains drawn from one sample of a study of molecular identifiers for immune sequencing clone quantification. TCRdb passed the PCR reads through MiXCR, listing each CDR3 protein once. The sample has around 470,000 distinct CDR3 sequences, around 21% seen once. Sample: naive CD8+ T cells from blood, with Jurkat cell RNA spiked in. The receptors shown here come from a human donor in good health. Some libraries in this study had Jurkat cell RNA spiked in. Each CDR3 is given with its conserved first and last residue. The order of the fields is clone size, V gene, D gene, J gene, CDR3 protein, CDR3 DNA. A D gene is named only where the DNA matches it firmly. The size of a clone is reported for some rows only, either as once, few or many, or as a class for expanded clones.

clone size: many
V gene: TRBV7-6
D gene: -
J gene: TRBJ2-7
CDR3 protein: CASSLAVRFEQYF
CDR3 DNA: TGTGCCAGCAGCTTAGCTGTCAGGTTTGAGCAGTACTTC

clone size: few
V gene: TRBV12-3/TRBV12-4
D gene: -
J gene: TRBJ2-7
CDR3 protein: CASSSNPFEQYF
CDR3 DNA: TGTGCCAGCAGTTCAAACCCCTTCGAGCAGTACTTC

clone size: many
V gene: TRBV27
D gene: -
J gene: TRBJ2-7
CDR3 protein: CASSLFPRGTYEQYF
CDR3 DNA: TGTGCCAGCAGTTTATTCCCCAGGGGCACGTACGAGCAGTACTTC

clone size: -
V gene: TRBV2
D gene: TRBD1
J gene: TRBJ2-7
CDR3 protein: CASDRDYEQYF
CDR3 DNA: TGTGCCAGCGACAGGGACTACGAGCAGTACTTC

clone size: many
V gene: TRBV30
D gene: -
J gene: TRBJ1-1
CDR3 protein: CAWSVDRRNTEAFF
CDR3 DNA: TGTGCCTGGAGTGTAGACAGGAGGAACACTGAAGCTTTCTTT

clone size: -
V gene: TRBV7-9
D gene: TRBD2
J gene: TRBJ2-7
CDR3 protein: CASSLKGTSGKSYEQYF
CDR3 DNA: TGTGCCAGCAGCTTGAAGGGGACTAGCGGTAAATCCTACGAGCAGTACTTC

clone size: -
V gene: TRBV7-6
D gene: -
J gene: TRBJ1-3
CDR3 protein: CASSLEGSAGNTIYF
CDR3 DNA: TGTGCCAGCAGCTTAGAGGGCAGCGCTGGAAACACCATATATTTT

clone size: many
V gene: TRBV4-1
D gene: -
J gene: TRBJ2-5
CDR3 protein: CASSQDQSNQETQYF
CDR3 DNA: TGCGCCAGCAGCCAAGATCAGAGCAACCAAGAGACCCAGTACTTC

clone size: few
V gene: TRBV9
D gene: TRBD1
J gene: TRBJ2-2
CDR3 protein: CASSDRQGSGELFF
CDR3 DNA: TGTGCCAGCAGCGACCGACAGGGGTCCGGGGAGCTGTTTTTT

clone size: many
V gene: TRBV27
D gene: TRBD2
J gene: TRBJ2-7
CDR3 protein: CASGSGSSTYEQYF
CDR3 DNA: TGTGCCAGTGGTAGCGGGAGCAGCACCTACGAGCAGTACTTC

clone size: -
V gene: TRBV2
D gene: TRBD2
J gene: TRBJ2-2
CDR3 protein: CASSALAGEGTGELFF
CDR3 DNA: TGTGCCAGCAGTGCACTAGCGGGAGAGGGGACCGGGGAGCTGTTTTTT

clone size: many
V gene: TRBV19
D gene: -
J gene: TRBJ1-5
CDR3 protein: CATKMGRGNQPQHF
CDR3 DNA: TGTGCCACTAAGATGGGACGGGGCAATCAGCCCCAGCATTTT

clone size: -
V gene: TRBV7-6
D gene: -
J gene: TRBJ1-2
CDR3 protein: CAGSLGGEEDGYTF
CDR3 DNA: TGTGCCGGCAGCTTAGGAGGGGAGGAGGATGGCTACACCTTC

clone size: -
V gene: TRBV30
D gene: -
J gene: TRBJ2-7
CDR3 protein: CAWRRQALGQYF
CDR3 DNA: TGTGCCTGGAGGCGACAGGCTTTGGGGCAGTACTTC

clone size: -
V gene: TRBV11-1
D gene: -
J gene: TRBJ2-3
CDR3 protein: CASSLDRQFFTDTQYF
CDR3 DNA: TGTGCCAGCAGCTTAGATAGACAGTTTTTCACAGATACGCAGTATTTT

clone size: many
V gene: TRBV20-1
D gene: -
J gene: TRBJ2-3
CDR3 protein: CSARDGRTSTDTQYF
CDR3 DNA: TGCAGTGCTAGAGATGGTAGGACTAGCACAGATACGCAGTATTTT

clone size: few
V gene: TRBV10-1
D gene: -
J gene: TRBJ2-3
CDR3 protein: CASSETSPETDTQYF
CDR3 DNA: TGCGCCAGCAGTGAAACTAGCCCAGAAACAGATACGCAGTATTTT

clone size: -
V gene: TRBV4-3
D gene: -
J gene: TRBJ2-5
CDR3 protein: CASSQSSGHQETQYF
CDR3 DNA: TGCGCCAGCAGCCAAAGTTCAGGTCACCAAGAGACCCAGTACTTC

clone size: -
V gene: TRBV10-2
D gene: TRBD2
J gene: TRBJ2-7
CDR3 protein: CASSEPRERGYEQYF
CDR3 DNA: TGCGCCAGCAGTGAGCCGCGGGAGCGGGGATACGAGCAGTACTTC

clone size: few
V gene: TRBV6-2/TRBV6-3
D gene: TRBD2
J gene: TRBJ2-1
CDR3 protein: CASSWDYLTEQFF
CDR3 DNA: TGTGCCAGCAGCTGGGACTACCTCACGGAGCAGTTCTTC

clone size: few
V gene: TRBV30
D gene: TRBD1
J gene: TRBJ2-5
CDR3 protein: CAWQSGTEETQYF
CDR3 DNA: TGTGCCTGGCAATCCGGGACAGAAGAGACCCAGTACTTC

clone size: few
V gene: TRBV6-2/TRBV6-3
D gene: TRBD1
J gene: TRBJ1-2
CDR3 protein: CASTDSVIGTGARDSYTF
CDR3 DNA: TGTGCCAGCACCGACTCGGTAATTGGGACAGGGGCCCGAGACTCCTACACCTTC

clone size: few
V gene: TRBV12-3/TRBV12-4
D gene: -
J gene: TRBJ1-1
CDR3 protein: CASNPGAGLNTEAFF
CDR3 DNA: TGTGCCAGCAACCCGGGGGCCGGGCTAAACACTGAAGCTTTCTTT

clone size: many
V gene: TRBV4-2
D gene: TRBD1
J gene: TRBJ2-7
CDR3 protein: CASSQVGTGYEQYF
CDR3 DNA: TGTGCCAGCAGCCAAGTCGGGACAGGGTACGAGCAGTACTTC

clone size: few
V gene: TRBV6-2/TRBV6-3
D gene: TRBD2
J gene: TRBJ2-7
CDR3 protein: CASSYSGGDYRYEQYF
CDR3 DNA: TGTGCCAGCAGTTACTCAGGAGGGGACTATCGGTACGAGCAGTACTTC

clone size: -
V gene: TRBV19
D gene: TRBD2
J gene: TRBJ2-7
CDR3 protein: CASNITLAASYEQYF
CDR3 DNA: TGTGCCAGTAATATTACACTAGCGGCAAGCTACGAGCAGTACTTC

clone size: many
V gene: TRBV3-1
D gene: -
J gene: TRBJ1-1
CDR3 protein: CASSHRTRGFTEAFF
CDR3 DNA: TGTGCCAGCAGCCACCGTACGCGGGGGTTCACTGAAGCTTTCTTT

clone size: many
V gene: TRBV4-2
D gene: TRBD2
J gene: TRBJ2-7
CDR3 protein: CASSQEVAGAYEQYF
CDR3 DNA: TGTGCCAGCAGCCAAGAGGTGGCGGGAGCCTACGAGCAGTACTTC

clone size: few
V gene: TRBV7-9
D gene: TRBD2
J gene: TRBJ2-1
CDR3 protein: CASSLGLAGGTDSYNEQFF
CDR3 DNA: TGTGCCAGCAGCTTAGGTCTAGCGGGAGGCACAGACTCCTACAATGAGCAGTTCTTC

clone size: -
V gene: TRBV6-5
D gene: -
J gene: TRBJ1-2
CDR3 protein: CASSFSAGQVNYGYTF
CDR3 DNA: TGTGCCAGCAGCTTCAGCGCGGGGCAGGTTAACTATGGCTACACCTTC

clone size: many
V gene: TRBV11-2
D gene: TRBD1
J gene: TRBJ2-1
CDR3 protein: CASSSLQGAAYNEQFF
CDR3 DNA: TGTGCCAGCAGCTCACTCCAGGGGGCTGCTTACAATGAGCAGTTCTTC

clone size: many
V gene: TRBV12-5
D gene: -
J gene: TRBJ1-5
CDR3 protein: CASGPPERDYSNQPQHF
CDR3 DNA: TGTGCTAGTGGTCCCCCGGAGAGAGATTATAGCAATCAGCCCCAGCATTTT

clone size: many
V gene: TRBV7-2
D gene: -
J gene: TRBJ1-1
CDR3 protein: CASKEGGPITEAFF
CDR3 DNA: TGTGCCAGCAAGGAGGGGGGCCCCATCACTGAAGCTTTCTTT

clone size: -
V gene: TRBV27
D gene: TRBD2
J gene: TRBJ2-7
CDR3 protein: CASSFTTPSETSGEMYEQYF
CDR3 DNA: TGTGCCAGCAGTTTCACGACGCCCTCCGAGACTAGCGGAGAAATGTACGAGCAGTACTTC

clone size: few
V gene: TRBV20-1
D gene: TRBD1
J gene: TRBJ2-7
CDR3 protein: CSAQDRGDTYEQYF
CDR3 DNA: TGCAGTGCCCAGGACAGGGGGGATACCTACGAGCAGTACTTC

clone size: many
V gene: TRBV7-8
D gene: -
J gene: TRBJ2-5
CDR3 protein: CASSLEGRTNQETQYF
CDR3 DNA: TGTGCCAGCAGCTTAGAGGGACGGACAAACCAAGAGACCCAGTACTTC

clone size: -
V gene: TRBV23-1
D gene: -
J gene: TRBJ2-3
CDR3 protein: CANPLQDHFLTQYF
CDR3 DNA: TGCGCCAACCCTCTCCAGGACCACTTCCTTACGCAGTATTTT

clone size: many
V gene: TRBV7-2
D gene: -
J gene: TRBJ2-1
CDR3 protein: CASMPWTNSYNEQFF
CDR3 DNA: TGTGCCAGCATGCCATGGACAAACTCCTACAATGAGCAGTTCTTC

clone size: -
V gene: TRBV4-3
D gene: -
J gene: TRBJ2-2
CDR3 protein: CASSQGVGELFF
CDR3 DNA: TGCGCCAGCAGCCAAGGGGTCGGGGAGCTGTTTTTT

clone size: -
V gene: TRBV7-9
D gene: TRBD1
J gene: TRBJ1-1
CDR3 protein: CASSSPLGQENAEAFF
CDR3 DNA: TGTGCCAGCAGCTCTCCCTTGGGACAGGAGAACGCTGAAGCTTTCTTT

clone size: -
V gene: TRBV19
D gene: -
J gene: TRBJ1-1
CDR3 protein: CASSIFGSMNTEAFF
CDR3 DNA: TGTGCCAGTAGTATATTCGGCAGTATGAACACTGAAGCTTTCTTT

clone size: many
V gene: TRBV4-3
D gene: TRBD1
J gene: TRBJ1-4
CDR3 protein: CASSQDLTGGITNEKLFF
CDR3 DNA: TGCGCCAGCAGCCAAGATCTAACAGGGGGTATAACTAATGAAAAACTGTTTTTT

clone size: -
V gene: TRBV27
D gene: -
J gene: TRBJ2-2
CDR3 protein: CASSFTGAGGEPFF
CDR3 DNA: TGTGCCAGCAGTTTTACGGGGGCAGGGGGGGAGCCGTTTTTT

clone size: many
V gene: TRBV6-5
D gene: TRBD1
J gene: TRBJ1-1
CDR3 protein: CASSYSGGITEAFF
CDR3 DNA: TGTGCCAGCAGTTACTCAGGGGGCATAACTGAAGCTTTCTTT

clone size: -
V gene: TRBV6-2/TRBV6-3
D gene: TRBD1
J gene: TRBJ2-2
CDR3 protein: CASSYTTGFGELFF
CDR3 DNA: TGTGCCAGCAGTTACACGACAGGGTTCGGGGAGCTGTTTTTT

clone size: many
V gene: TRBV4-3
D gene: -
J gene: TRBJ2-7
CDR3 protein: CASSQDVASYEQYF
CDR3 DNA: TGCGCCAGCAGCCAAGATGTCGCGTCCTACGAGCAGTACTTC

clone size: many
V gene: TRBV2
D gene: -
J gene: TRBJ1-5
CDR3 protein: CASSEDGNQPQHF
CDR3 DNA: TGTGCCAGCAGTGAAGACGGCAATCAGCCCCAGCATTTT

clone size: few
V gene: TRBV11-2
D gene: -
J gene: TRBJ1-2
CDR3 protein: CASSPPLWNGYTF
CDR3 DNA: TGTGCCAGCAGCCCTCCTCTTTGGAATGGCTACACCTTC

clone size: -
V gene: TRBV6-5
D gene: -
J gene: TRBJ1-1
CDR3 protein: CASSYSRGLNTEAFF
CDR3 DNA: TGTGCCAGCAGTTACTCGCGCGGTTTGAACACTGAAGCTTTCTTT

clone size: many
V gene: TRBV29-1
D gene: TRBD2
J gene: TRBJ2-3
CDR3 protein: CSVVGLAGITDTQYF
CDR3 DNA: TGCAGCGTTGTCGGACTAGCGGGAATCACAGATACGCAGTATTTT